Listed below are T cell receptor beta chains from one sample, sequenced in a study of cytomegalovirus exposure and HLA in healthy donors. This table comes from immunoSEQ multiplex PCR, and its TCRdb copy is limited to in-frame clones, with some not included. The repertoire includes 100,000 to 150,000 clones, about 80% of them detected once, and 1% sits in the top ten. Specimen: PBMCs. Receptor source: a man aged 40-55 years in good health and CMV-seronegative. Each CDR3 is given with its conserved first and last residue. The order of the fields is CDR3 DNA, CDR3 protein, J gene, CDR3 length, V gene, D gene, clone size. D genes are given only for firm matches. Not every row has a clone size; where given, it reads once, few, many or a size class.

CDR3 DNA: TGTGCCAGCAGCACCCGGGGGGCTAGCGGAAACCAAGAGACCCAGTACTTC
CDR3 protein: CASSTRGASGNQETQYF
J gene: TRBJ2-5
CDR3 length: 17
V gene: TRBV13
D gene: -
clone size: -

CDR3 DNA: TGTGCCAGCAGCTTAGGGGGACCGGGCACTGAAGCTTTCTTT
CDR3 protein: CASSLGGPGTEAFF
J gene: TRBJ1-1
CDR3 length: 14
V gene: TRBV5-6
D gene: -
clone size: few

CDR3 DNA: TGTGCCAGCAGCCTAGCCCGACAGGGAGCAGCCACAGAAAAACTGTTTTTT
CDR3 protein: CASSLARQGAATEKLFF
J gene: TRBJ1-4
CDR3 length: 17
V gene: TRBV27
D gene: TRBD1
clone size: -

CDR3 DNA: TGTGCCAGCAGCTTAGACTCCGACAGGGCATACGAGCAGTACTTC
CDR3 protein: CASSLDSDRAYEQYF
J gene: TRBJ2-7
CDR3 length: 15
V gene: TRBV7-2
D gene: TRBD1
clone size: -

CDR3 DNA: TGTGCCTGGAGTCCCGCCCACGGAGCTTTTGGATACGAGCAGTACTTC
CDR3 protein: CAWSPAHGAFGYEQYF
J gene: TRBJ2-7
CDR3 length: 16
V gene: TRBV30
D gene: -
clone size: -

CDR3 DNA: TGTGCCAGCAGTGAAGCGGTGAATGGGGACAGAACCTACGAGCAGTACTTC
CDR3 protein: CASSEAVNGDRTYEQYF
J gene: TRBJ2-7
CDR3 length: 17
V gene: TRBV6-1
D gene: TRBD1
clone size: -

CDR3 DNA: TGTGCCAGCTCCCTAGGGACAGGGGCCAACGAGCAGTACTTC
CDR3 protein: CASSLGTGANEQYF
J gene: TRBJ2-7
CDR3 length: 14
V gene: TRBV27
D gene: TRBD1
clone size: -

CDR3 DNA: TGTGCCAGCAGCCGCGGGACCCCTGGCAACACTGAAGCTTTCTTT
CDR3 protein: CASSRGTPGNTEAFF
J gene: TRBJ1-1
CDR3 length: 15
V gene: TRBV5-4
D gene: -
clone size: -

CDR3 DNA: TGTGCCAGCCGGCGGACAGGGGCGAGCACAGATACGCAGTATTTT
CDR3 protein: CASRRTGASTDTQYF
J gene: TRBJ2-3
CDR3 length: 15
V gene: TRBV2
D gene: TRBD1
clone size: -

CDR3 DNA: TGTGCCTGGAAATCAGGACTAGCGGGTTCCTACGAGCAGTACTTC
CDR3 protein: CAWKSGLAGSYEQYF
J gene: TRBJ2-7
CDR3 length: 15
V gene: TRBV30
D gene: TRBD2
clone size: -

CDR3 DNA: TGTGCCAGCAGCGGGGGTGGGGGGTCCGCCTACGAGCAGTACTTC
CDR3 protein: CASSGGGGSAYEQYF
J gene: TRBJ2-7
CDR3 length: 15
V gene: TRBV7-8
D gene: -
clone size: -

CDR3 DNA: TGTGCCAGTAGTAGGTCGACAGGCTACGAGCAGTACTTC
CDR3 protein: CASSRSTGYEQYF
J gene: TRBJ2-7
CDR3 length: 13
V gene: TRBV19
D gene: -
clone size: few

CDR3 DNA: TGTGCCAGCGCCACCCGGCACAGCGGCTACACCTTC
CDR3 protein: CASATRHSGYTF
J gene: TRBJ1-2
CDR3 length: 12
V gene: TRBV28
D gene: -
clone size: -

CDR3 DNA: TGTGCCAGCAGTTCGGCACAGGGGCATGATGAAGCTTTCTTT
CDR3 protein: CASSSAQGHDEAFF
J gene: TRBJ1-1
CDR3 length: 14
V gene: TRBV28
D gene: TRBD1
clone size: -

CDR3 DNA: TGTGCCTGGGTGGGCTTTGAAGCTTTCTTT
CDR3 protein: CAWVGFEAFF
J gene: TRBJ1-1
CDR3 length: 10
V gene: TRBV30
D gene: -
clone size: few

CDR3 DNA: TGTGCCATCAGCGCCGGACTAGCGGGAGGAGGGGGGGAGCTGTTTTTT
CDR3 protein: CAISAGLAGGGGELFF
J gene: TRBJ2-2
CDR3 length: 16
V gene: TRBV10-3
D gene: TRBD2
clone size: -

CDR3 DNA: TGTGCCAGCAGATCGTCGACAGGGGATCTTATCGATGAGCAGTTCTTC
CDR3 protein: CASRSSTGDLIDEQFF
J gene: TRBJ2-1
CDR3 length: 16
V gene: TRBV6-6
D gene: TRBD1
clone size: -

CDR3 DNA: TGTGCCAGCAGTCGTACCCGGGACAGGGGGTTGTACGAGCAGTACTTC
CDR3 protein: CASSRTRDRGLYEQYF
J gene: TRBJ2-7
CDR3 length: 16
V gene: TRBV13
D gene: TRBD1
clone size: -

CDR3 DNA: TGCGCCAGCAGCTTCATTGAAGAGACCCAGTACTTC
CDR3 protein: CASSFIEETQYF
J gene: TRBJ2-5
CDR3 length: 12
V gene: TRBV5-1
D gene: -
clone size: -

CDR3 DNA: TGTGCCAGCTCACCAGACAGGGGGCGGATTGAAGCTTTCTTT
CDR3 protein: CASSPDRGRIEAFF
J gene: TRBJ1-1
CDR3 length: 14
V gene: TRBV18
D gene: TRBD1
clone size: -

CDR3 DNA: TGTGCCAGCGCTATCGACAGGGAGTATGGCTACACCTTC
CDR3 protein: CASAIDREYGYTF
J gene: TRBJ1-2
CDR3 length: 13
V gene: TRBV28
D gene: TRBD1
clone size: -

CDR3 DNA: TGTGCCACCAGCAGAGGAATCGATCCCCGGGACACTGAAGCTTTCTTT
CDR3 protein: CATSRGIDPRDTEAFF
J gene: TRBJ1-1
CDR3 length: 16
V gene: TRBV15
D gene: -
clone size: few

CDR3 DNA: TGTGCCAGCAGTTACTCGGGGACAGGGGGCCTCTACGAGCAGTACTTC
CDR3 protein: CASSYSGTGGLYEQYF
J gene: TRBJ2-7
CDR3 length: 16
V gene: TRBV6-5
D gene: TRBD1
clone size: -

CDR3 DNA: TGTGCCAGCAGCTTAGCGGGCGGGGAGCCCCAGCATTTT
CDR3 protein: CASSLAGGEPQHF
J gene: TRBJ1-5
CDR3 length: 13
V gene: TRBV7-9
D gene: -
clone size: -

CDR3 DNA: TGTGCCACCAGCAGCCGGACTGGTGGAGAGACCCAGTACTTC
CDR3 protein: CATSSRTGGETQYF
J gene: TRBJ2-5
CDR3 length: 14
V gene: TRBV15
D gene: -
clone size: -

CDR3 DNA: TGTGCCAGCAGACAGGGCTTGACCACTGAAGCTTTCTTT
CDR3 protein: CASRQGLTTEAFF
J gene: TRBJ1-1
CDR3 length: 13
V gene: TRBV7-9
D gene: -
clone size: -

CDR3 DNA: TGTGCCAGCAGCTTGGGTCCGGGAGTCGAGCAGTACTTC
CDR3 protein: CASSLGPGVEQYF
J gene: TRBJ2-7
CDR3 length: 13
V gene: TRBV5-4
D gene: -
clone size: -

CDR3 DNA: TGCGCCAGCAGCTTGGCCGCCAGTAAGGAGCTCGCGTACGAGCAGTACTTC
CDR3 protein: CASSLAASKELAYEQYF
J gene: TRBJ2-7
CDR3 length: 17
V gene: TRBV5-1
D gene: -
clone size: -

CDR3 DNA: TGTGCCAGCAGTTTTTACTCCGAGCAGTACTTC
CDR3 protein: CASSFYSEQYF
J gene: TRBJ2-7
CDR3 length: 11
V gene: TRBV28
D gene: -
clone size: -

CDR3 DNA: TGTGCCAGCAGCTTATTGGCGGGAGGACGCGAGACCCAGTACTTC
CDR3 protein: CASSLLAGGRETQYF
J gene: TRBJ2-5
CDR3 length: 15
V gene: TRBV7-3
D gene: TRBD2
clone size: -

CDR3 DNA: TGCGCCAGCAGCCAATTGGAGTCTGCAACTAATGAAAAACTGTTTTTT
CDR3 protein: CASSQLESATNEKLFF
J gene: TRBJ1-4
CDR3 length: 16
V gene: TRBV4-1
D gene: -
clone size: few

CDR3 DNA: TGTGCCAGTAGTATAGATTCCCGGGAGTATGAGCAGTTCTTC
CDR3 protein: CASSIDSREYEQFF
J gene: TRBJ2-1
CDR3 length: 14
V gene: TRBV19
D gene: -
clone size: few

CDR3 DNA: TGTGCCAGCAGCCCCGGCAGCGGCAAAAGGAGCTCCTACGAGCAGTACTTC
CDR3 protein: CASSPGSGKRSSYEQYF
J gene: TRBJ2-7
CDR3 length: 17
V gene: TRBV28
D gene: -
clone size: -

CDR3 DNA: TGTGCCAGCAGGGCCACAGGAACAGGCCAGCCCCAGCATTTT
CDR3 protein: CASRATGTGQPQHF
J gene: TRBJ1-5
CDR3 length: 14
V gene: TRBV2
D gene: -
clone size: once

CDR3 DNA: TGTGCCAGCAGCAAAGTCCAGGGGGGTACCGGGGAGCTGTTTTTT
CDR3 protein: CASSKVQGGTGELFF
J gene: TRBJ2-2
CDR3 length: 15
V gene: TRBV7-7
D gene: -
clone size: -

CDR3 DNA: TGTGCCAGCAGTTCCACTAAGGGGTCCGATACGCAGTATTTT
CDR3 protein: CASSSTKGSDTQYF
J gene: TRBJ2-3
CDR3 length: 14
V gene: TRBV5-6
D gene: -
clone size: -

CDR3 DNA: TGTGCCAGCAGCTTACAGGTCCAAGAGACCCAGTACTTC
CDR3 protein: CASSLQVQETQYF
J gene: TRBJ2-5
CDR3 length: 13
V gene: TRBV5-4
D gene: -
clone size: -

CDR3 DNA: TGTGCCATCACAAGCGGGAGGGCCGCCGCCGGGGAGCTGTTTTTT
CDR3 protein: CAITSGRAAAGELFF
J gene: TRBJ2-2
CDR3 length: 15
V gene: TRBV28
D gene: TRBD2
clone size: -

CDR3 DNA: TGTGCCAGCAGCGTAGATGGCGGGTGGGCAGATACGCAGTATTTT
CDR3 protein: CASSVDGGWADTQYF
J gene: TRBJ2-3
CDR3 length: 15
V gene: TRBV9
D gene: -
clone size: -

CDR3 DNA: TGTGCCAGCAGCTTAATGGCAGGGGACGGTACCTATGGCTACACCTTC
CDR3 protein: CASSLMAGDGTYGYTF
J gene: TRBJ1-2
CDR3 length: 16
V gene: TRBV7-3
D gene: -
clone size: -

CDR3 DNA: TGCGCCAGCAGAGCACTAGTGCGGGATACGCAGTATTTT
CDR3 protein: CASRALVRDTQYF
J gene: TRBJ2-3
CDR3 length: 13
V gene: TRBV10-2
D gene: -
clone size: -

CDR3 DNA: TGTGCCAGCTCACCAATAACCGAAAGCCAGCCCCAGCATTTT
CDR3 protein: CASSPITESQPQHF
J gene: TRBJ1-5
CDR3 length: 14
V gene: TRBV18
D gene: -
clone size: -

CDR3 DNA: TGTGCCAGCAGCGGGGGGCTCTCCTACAATGAGCAGTTCTTC
CDR3 protein: CASSGGLSYNEQFF
J gene: TRBJ2-1
CDR3 length: 14
V gene: TRBV9
D gene: -
clone size: -

CDR3 DNA: TGTGCCAGTAGTATGCGCCGAGGGACAGGGGAGGAAAAACTGTTTTTT
CDR3 protein: CASSMRRGTGEEKLFF
J gene: TRBJ1-4
CDR3 length: 16
V gene: TRBV19
D gene: TRBD1
clone size: -

CDR3 DNA: TGTGCCATCACGGGGGGCGCGGGTACCGGGGAGCTGTTTTTT
CDR3 protein: CAITGGAGTGELFF
J gene: TRBJ2-2
CDR3 length: 14
V gene: TRBV10-3
D gene: -
clone size: -

CDR3 DNA: TGCGCCAGCAGCTCTCCCGGGACAGGGTCCTATGGCTACACCTTC
CDR3 protein: CASSSPGTGSYGYTF
J gene: TRBJ1-2
CDR3 length: 15
V gene: TRBV4-1
D gene: TRBD1
clone size: once

CDR3 DNA: TGTGCCAGCAGTTGGGCCAGGAACTATGGCTACACCTTC
CDR3 protein: CASSWARNYGYTF
J gene: TRBJ1-2
CDR3 length: 13
V gene: TRBV28
D gene: -
clone size: -

CDR3 DNA: TGTGCCAGCAGTGAGGCCAGTCAGTCAACTAATGAAAAACTGTTTTTT
CDR3 protein: CASSEASQSTNEKLFF
J gene: TRBJ1-4
CDR3 length: 16
V gene: TRBV2
D gene: -
clone size: -

CDR3 DNA: TGTGCCAGCAGCCCAACGACAGGGAGATATGGCTACACCTTC
CDR3 protein: CASSPTTGRYGYTF
J gene: TRBJ1-2
CDR3 length: 14
V gene: TRBV28
D gene: TRBD1
clone size: -

CDR3 DNA: TGTGCCAGCAGCTTAGTAGCAGGGATGGATCAGCCCCAGCATTTT
CDR3 protein: CASSLVAGMDQPQHF
J gene: TRBJ1-5
CDR3 length: 15
V gene: TRBV7-2
D gene: -
clone size: -

CDR3 DNA: TGTGCCAGCAGCGTAGGGGCTAGCGCTACCTACGAGCAGTACTTC
CDR3 protein: CASSVGASATYEQYF
J gene: TRBJ2-7
CDR3 length: 15
V gene: TRBV9
D gene: -
clone size: -

CDR3 DNA: TGTGCCATCAATTTCGACAGGGCGGATTCCTACAATGAGCAGTTCTTC
CDR3 protein: CAINFDRADSYNEQFF
J gene: TRBJ2-1
CDR3 length: 16
V gene: TRBV10-3
D gene: TRBD1
clone size: -

CDR3 DNA: TGTGCCAGCAGGGAAGACAGGGGGGGGACTCGTTCTTCACCCCTCCACTTT
CDR3 protein: CASREDRGGTRSSPLHF
J gene: TRBJ1-6
CDR3 length: 17
V gene: TRBV2
D gene: TRBD1
clone size: -

CDR3 DNA: TGTGCCAGCAGCTTGGCACTAGCGGGAGGTTTCACAGATACGCAGTATTTT
CDR3 protein: CASSLALAGGFTDTQYF
J gene: TRBJ2-3
CDR3 length: 17
V gene: TRBV5-4
D gene: TRBD2
clone size: -

CDR3 DNA: TGTGCCACCAGCAGAGTCCAGGGCCAATATACGCAGTATTTT
CDR3 protein: CATSRVQGQYTQYF
J gene: TRBJ2-3
CDR3 length: 14
V gene: TRBV15
D gene: -
clone size: -